This TCR beta chain came from a study of T cells in Graves' hyperthyroidism and ophthalmopathy. As for the study in general: Upon initial diagnosis and before any treatment, peripheral blood was collected.

Study-wide results and caveats: The blood repertoire included most of the expanded thyroid clonotypes above 0.001.

What was amplified from RNA transcripts were TCR beta CDR3 regions. First-round RT-PCR targeting the TCR CDR3 was performed with the HTBI primer set. MiXCR, applied by TCRdb to the multiplex PCR reads, yields one record per CDR3 protein. The sample comprises hundreds of thousands of distinct CDR3 sequences, 16% of which are singletons, and less than 3.5% rests with the top ten. The CDR3 runs 15 residues. The V end lost 0 bases, the J end lost 0 bases, and 11 bases lay between the germline ends. Per the germline V gene, CDR1 is DFQATT and CDR2 is SNEGSKA (reference sequence). Points on this clonotype: The antigen remains undetermined.

Pregnant or lactating patients were excluded, as were those with uncontrolled infection or other autoimmune disease. Fresh peripheral blood, roughly 10 ml, was the source of the PBMCs. Specimen: blood. This clonotype was sampled from a woman in her thirties or forties with Graves' ophthalmopathy. The genes are TRBV20-1 and TRBJ1-1; D might be TRBD1 (5 bases). CDR3: CSARDPMGVNTEAFF. The CDR3, as DNA: TGCAGTGCTAGAGATCCGATGGGGGTGAACACTGAAGCTTTCTTT.